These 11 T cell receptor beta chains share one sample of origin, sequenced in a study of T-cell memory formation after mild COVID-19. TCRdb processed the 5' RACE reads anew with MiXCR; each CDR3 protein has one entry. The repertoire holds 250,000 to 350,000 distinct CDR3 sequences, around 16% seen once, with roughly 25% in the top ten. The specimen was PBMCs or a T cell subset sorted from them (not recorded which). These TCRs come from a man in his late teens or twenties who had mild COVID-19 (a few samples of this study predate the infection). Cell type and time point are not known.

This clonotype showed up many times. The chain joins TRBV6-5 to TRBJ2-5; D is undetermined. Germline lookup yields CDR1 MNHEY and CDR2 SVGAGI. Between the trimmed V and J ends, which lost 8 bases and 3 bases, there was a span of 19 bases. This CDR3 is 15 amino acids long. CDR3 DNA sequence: TGTGCCAGCCTTTATCGTATTAGGGTTGAAGAGACCCAGTACTTC. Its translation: CASLYRIRVEETQYF.

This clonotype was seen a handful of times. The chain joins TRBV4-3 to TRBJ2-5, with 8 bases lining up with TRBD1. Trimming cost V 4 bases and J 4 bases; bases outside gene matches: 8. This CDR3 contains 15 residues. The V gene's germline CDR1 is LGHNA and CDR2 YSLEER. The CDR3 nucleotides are TGCGCCAGCAGCCTCGACGACAGGGGTCGAGAGACCCAGTACTTC. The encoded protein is CASSLDDRGRETQYF.

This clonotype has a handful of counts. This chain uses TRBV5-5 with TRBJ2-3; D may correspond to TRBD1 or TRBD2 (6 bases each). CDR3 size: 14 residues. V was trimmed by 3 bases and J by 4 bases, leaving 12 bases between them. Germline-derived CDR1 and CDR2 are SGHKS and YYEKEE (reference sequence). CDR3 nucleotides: TGTGCCAGCAGCTGGATAGGGGGGCCAGATACGCAGTATTTT. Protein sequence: CASSWIGGPDTQYF.

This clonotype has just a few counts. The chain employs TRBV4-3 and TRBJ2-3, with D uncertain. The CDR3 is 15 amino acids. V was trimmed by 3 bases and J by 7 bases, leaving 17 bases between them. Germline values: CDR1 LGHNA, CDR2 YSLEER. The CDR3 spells CASSHEVHARYTQYF. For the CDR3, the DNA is TGCGCCAGCAGCCACGAGGTACACGCCCGGTATACGCAGTATTTT.

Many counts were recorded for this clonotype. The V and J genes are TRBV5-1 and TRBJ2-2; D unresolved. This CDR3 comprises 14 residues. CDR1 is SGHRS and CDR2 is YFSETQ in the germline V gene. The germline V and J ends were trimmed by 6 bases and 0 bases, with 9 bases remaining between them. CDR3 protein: CASTKDPNTGELFF. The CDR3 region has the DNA TGCGCCAGCACTAAGGACCCGAACACCGGGGAGCTGTTTTTT.

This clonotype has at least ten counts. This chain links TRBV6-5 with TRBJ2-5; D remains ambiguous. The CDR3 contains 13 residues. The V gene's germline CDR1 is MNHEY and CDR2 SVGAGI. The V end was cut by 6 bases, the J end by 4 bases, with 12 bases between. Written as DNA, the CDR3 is TGTGCCAGCAGCTCTCCCGGCGGAGAGACCCAGTACTTC. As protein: CASSSPGGETQYF.

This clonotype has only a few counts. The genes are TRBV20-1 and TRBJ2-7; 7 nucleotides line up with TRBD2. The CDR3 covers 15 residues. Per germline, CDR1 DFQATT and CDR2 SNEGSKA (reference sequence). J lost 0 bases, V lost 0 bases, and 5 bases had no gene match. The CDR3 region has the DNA TGCAGTGCTAGAGATTGGAGCGGGGCCTCCTACGAGCAGTACTTC. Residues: CSARDWSGASYEQYF.

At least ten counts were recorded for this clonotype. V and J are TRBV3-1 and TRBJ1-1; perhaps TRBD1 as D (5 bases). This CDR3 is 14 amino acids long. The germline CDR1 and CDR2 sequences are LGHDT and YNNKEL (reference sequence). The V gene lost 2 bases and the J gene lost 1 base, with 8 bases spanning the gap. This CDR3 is CASSQRTQNTEAFF. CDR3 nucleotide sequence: TGTGCCAGCAGCCAAAGGACACAGAACACTGAAGCTTTCTTT.

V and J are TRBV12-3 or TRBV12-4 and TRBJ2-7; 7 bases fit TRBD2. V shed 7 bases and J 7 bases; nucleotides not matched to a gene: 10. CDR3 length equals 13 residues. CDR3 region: CASTDGPGGEQYV. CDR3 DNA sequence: TGTGCCAGCACCGACGGTCCCGGGGGGGAGCAGTACGTC.

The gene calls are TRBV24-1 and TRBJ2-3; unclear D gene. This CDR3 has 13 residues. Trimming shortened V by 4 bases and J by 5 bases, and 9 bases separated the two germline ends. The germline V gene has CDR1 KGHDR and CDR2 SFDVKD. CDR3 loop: CATSDQRGDTQYF. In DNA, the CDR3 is TGTGCCACCAGTGACCAGAGAGGAGATACGCAGTATTTT.

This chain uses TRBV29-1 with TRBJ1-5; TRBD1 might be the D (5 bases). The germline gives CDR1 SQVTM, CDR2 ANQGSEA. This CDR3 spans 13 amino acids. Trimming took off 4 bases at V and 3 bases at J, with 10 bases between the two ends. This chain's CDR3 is CSVGAGTNQPQHF. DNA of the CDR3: TGCAGCGTTGGGGCAGGGACCAATCAGCCCCAGCATTTT.